Below are 18 T cell receptor beta chains sequenced from a single sample in a study of T cell repertoires in cytomegalovirus infection. From the reads, TCRdb called clonotypes with MiXCR, one entry per CDR3 protein. The table lists about half a million distinct CDR3 sequences, roughly 46% of them singletons. Their cognate antigens are unknown. Sequenced material: cultured PBMCs, taken from culture after CMV antigen stimulation. The receptor set was obtained from a human donor in good health (CMV status not recorded). Some clones in this sample may be carry-over from other donors' samples.

The chain joins TRBV28 to TRBJ2-7; 7 positions agree with TRBD1. The germline CDR1 and CDR2 sequences are MDHEN and SYDVKM. This CDR3 region has 12 residues. The J segment lost 9 bases and the V segment lost 6 bases, leaving 8 bases of the junction unmatched. The CDR3 DNA is TGTGCCAGCAGGCCGACAGGGAAAGGGCAGTACTTC. Its translation is CASRPTGKGQYF. Supplemented by reference TRBV28 and TRBJ2-7, the full variable domain reads DVKVTQSSRYLVKRTGEKVFLECVQDMDHENMFWYRQDPGLGLRLIYFSYDVKMKEKGDIPEGYSVSREKKERFSLILESASTNQTSMYLCASRPTGKGQYFGPGTRLTVT.

This sequence joins TRBV7-8 and TRBJ1-5; D is possibly TRBD1 (5 bases). This CDR3 comprises 15 residues. V dropped 3 bases and J dropped 6 bases, with 15 bases sitting between them. CDR1 and CDR2 (germline): SGHVS, FQNEAQ. This CDR3 reads CASSFQAGNVQPQHF. DNA of the CDR3: TGTGCCAGCAGCTTTCAGGCAGGGAATGTTCAGCCCCAGCATTTT. Looking up the rest from reference TRBV7-8 and TRBJ1-5 gives the full variable domain: GAGVSQSPRYKVAKRGQDVALRCDPISGHVSLFWYQQALGQGPEFLTYFQNEAQLDKSGLPSDRFFAERPEGSVSTLKIQRTQQEDSAVYLCASSFQAGNVQPQHFGDGTRLSIL.

The rearrangement joins TRBV28 to TRBJ1-5, with 9 positions matching TRBD1. Losses at the gene ends were 7 bases for V and 5 bases for J; bases not matched to a gene: 12. Germline V CDR1 and CDR2: MDHEN, SYDVKM. The CDR3 is 16 amino acids. The CDR3: CASTLEGTGHYQPQHF. For the CDR3, the DNA is TGTGCCAGCACCCTTGAGGGGACAGGGCATTATCAGCCCCAGCATTTT. The whole variable domain, remainder taken from reference TRBV28 and TRBJ1-5, is DVKVTQSSRYLVKRTGEKVFLECVQDMDHENMFWYRQDPGLGLRLIYFSYDVKMKEKGDIPEGYSVSREKKERFSLILESASTNQTSMYLCASTLEGTGHYQPQHFGDGTRLSIL.

The V and J genes are TRBV12-3 or TRBV12-4 and TRBJ1-2, with 9 bases matching TRBD1. This CDR3 region has 14 residues. Trimming at V came to 5 bases and at J to 6 bases, leaving 7 bases not matched to a gene. CDR3 nucleotides: TGTGCCAGCAGTCCCCGGCGACAGGGGGATGGCTACACCTTC. This codes for CASSPRRQGDGYTF.

J is TRBJ2-7 and V is TRBV15; D gene uncertain. Trimming removed 1 base from V and 2 bases from J, with 9 bases in between. CDR1 and CDR2 (germline): LNHNV, YYDKDF (reference sequence). The CDR3 length is 14 residues. For the CDR3, the DNA is TGTGCCACCAGCAGAGGCAGAATACCCTACGAGCAGTACTTC. Protein: CATSRGRIPYEQYF.

This clonotype came up a few times. V and J are TRBV6-2 or TRBV6-3 and TRBJ2-6, with D perhaps TRBD1 (6 bases). Trimming removed 5 bases at V and 0 bases at J, with 17 bases between. Germline CDR1 reads MNHEY; CDR2 reads SVGEGT. This CDR3 spans 18 amino acids. The CDR3 spells CASSLRQVQYSGANVLTF. In DNA, the CDR3 is TGTGCCAGCAGTCTACGACAGGTGCAATACTCTGGGGCCAACGTCCTGACTTTC.

The chain recombines TRBV28 with TRBJ2-1; D uncertain. CDR1 is MDHEN and CDR2 is SYDVKM in the germline V gene. This CDR3 has 17 amino acids. Trimming removed 6 bases at V and 3 bases at J, with 21 bases between. The CDR3 sequence is CASSPGGPVSNYNEQFF. The CDR3 DNA reads TGTGCCAGCAGCCCTGGTGGGCCCGTCTCAAACTACAATGAGCAGTTCTTC. The complete variable domain, with remaining parts taken from reference TRBV28 and TRBJ2-1, reads DVKVTQSSRYLVKRTGEKVFLECVQDMDHENMFWYRQDPGLGLRLIYFSYDVKMKEKGDIPEGYSVSREKKERFSLILESASTNQTSMYLCASSPGGPVSNYNEQFFGPGTRLTVL.

The chain employs TRBV7-6 and TRBJ1-3; 8 nucleotides align to TRBD1. V dropped 3 bases and J dropped 4; count of bases not matched to a gene: 11. The CDR3 contains 17 residues. The germline CDR1 and CDR2 sequences are SGHVS and FNYEAQ. The CDR3 spells CASSFVGQGAKGNTIYF. Written as DNA, the CDR3 is TGTGCCAGCAGCTTTGTTGGTCAGGGGGCGAAAGGAAACACCATATATTTT.

The chain couples TRBV4-1 to TRBJ2-2; the D gene is possibly TRBD2 (6 bases). This CDR3 is built from 16 residues. The germline gives CDR1 MGHRA, CDR2 YSYEKL. The V gene lost 0 bases and the J gene lost 6 bases, with 14 bases spanning the gap. The CDR3 nucleotides are TGCGCCAGCAGCCAAGATGGTAGCGGTGAGGCCGGGGAGCTGTTTTTT. This sequence encodes CASSQDGSGEAGELFF.

V usage is TRBV5-4 and J usage is TRBJ2-3, with a possible D match to TRBD1 (6 bases). Trimming took 4 bases from V and 0 from J, leaving 12 bases between them. Germline CDR1 reads SGHNT; CDR2 reads YYREEE (reference sequence). The CDR3 totals 15 residues. CDR3 loop: CASSLRTVSTDTQYF. DNA for the CDR3: TGTGCCAGCAGCCTAAGGACAGTTAGCACAGATACGCAGTATTTT.

The chain employs TRBV6-6 and TRBJ1-6, with D unclear. There are 12 residues in the CDR3. The germline CDR1 and CDR2 sequences are MNHNY and SVGAGI (reference sequence). CDR3 sequence (DNA): TGTGCGAGGTCCGCTAGTAATTCACCCCTCCACTTT. Translated: CARSASNSPLHF.

In its sample, this clonotype was seen a few times. V is TRBV7-6 and J is TRBJ2-2; D is unresolved. This CDR3 region has 15 residues. Germline CDR1 and CDR2: SGHVS and FNYEAQ. The V end was cut by 5 bases, the J end by 1 base, with 11 bases between. CDR3 residues: CASSPTTGNTGELFF. The CDR3 DNA reads TGTGCCAGCAGCCCTACGACGGGGAACACCGGGGAGCTGTTTTTT.

The chain employs TRBV2 and TRBJ2-1, with D maybe TRBD2 (5 bases). Trimming cost V 6 bases and J 4 bases, with 10 bases left between them. From germline, CDR1 is SNHLY and CDR2 FYNNEI. The CDR3 contains 13 residues. DNA for the CDR3: TGTGCCAGCAGCACACTAGAGTACAATGAGCAGTTCTTC. Residues: CASSTLEYNEQFF. Based on the CDR3 plus reference TRBV2 and TRBJ2-1, the full variable domain is EPEVTQTPSHQVTQMGQEVILRCVPISNHLYFYWYRQILGQKVEFLVSFYNNEISEKSEIFDDQFSVERPDGSNFTLKIRSTKLEDSAMYFCASSTLEYNEQFFGPGTRLTVL.

The chain has TRBV28 and TRBJ1-1; D gene uncertain. CDR3 length equals 12 residues. Trimming cost V 3 bases and J 5 bases, with 7 bases left between them. Per germline, CDR1 MDHEN and CDR2 SYDVKM. DNA for the CDR3: TGTGCCAGCAGTTTGATAGGGACTGAAGCTTTCTTT. Translating gives CASSLIGTEAFF.

V usage is TRBV4-1 and J usage is TRBJ2-1, with 9 positions matching TRBD1. This CDR3 has 16 residues. CDR1 is MGHRA and CDR2 is YSYEKL in the germline V gene. J was trimmed by 5 bases and V by 6 bases; bases with no gene match: 11. CDR3 sequence (DNA): TGCGCCAGCAGACCAATGGGACAGGGCTTGGACAATGAGCAGTTCTTC. This encodes CASRPMGQGLDNEQFF.

V is TRBV7-4 and J is TRBJ2-5, with 7 nucleotides matching TRBD2. The junction had 4 bases not matched to a gene; V was cut back by 1 base and J by 5 bases. The CDR3 consists of 14 residues. Germline V gene sequence: CDR1 SGHVT, CDR2 SQSDAQ. The CDR3 reads CASSLVLGGETQYF. Here the CDR3 DNA reads TGTGCCAGCAGCTTAGTGTTGGGGGGGGAGACCCAGTACTTC.

The genes are TRBV12-3 or TRBV12-4 and TRBJ2-2; D is perhaps TRBD2 (6 bases). Trimming shortened V by 3 bases and J by 5 bases, and 13 bases separated the two germline ends. The CDR3 has 15 amino acids. CDR3 sequence: CASSFGRGITGELFF. The CDR3 DNA is TGTGCCAGCAGTTTCGGGCGGGGAATTACCGGGGAGCTGTTTTTT.

V and J are TRBV7-9 and TRBJ2-3, with TRBD2 identical over 7 bases. V shed 4 bases and J 0 bases; nucleotides not matched to a gene: 4. The CDR3 is 15 amino acids. Looked up from germline, CDR1 is SEHNR and CDR2 is FQNEAQ (reference sequence). The CDR3 here is CASSSLAFSTDTQYF. CDR3 coding DNA: TGTGCCAGCAGCTCACTAGCGTTTAGCACAGATACGCAGTATTTT.